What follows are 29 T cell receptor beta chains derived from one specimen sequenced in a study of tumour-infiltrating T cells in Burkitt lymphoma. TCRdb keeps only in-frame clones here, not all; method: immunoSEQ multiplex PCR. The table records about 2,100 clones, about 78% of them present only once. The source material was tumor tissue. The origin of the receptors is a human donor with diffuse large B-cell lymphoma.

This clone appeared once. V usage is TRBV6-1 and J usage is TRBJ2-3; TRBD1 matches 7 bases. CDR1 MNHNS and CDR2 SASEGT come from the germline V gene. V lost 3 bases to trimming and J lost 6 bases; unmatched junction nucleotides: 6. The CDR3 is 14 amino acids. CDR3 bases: TGTGCCAGCAGTGAGGGACAGAATTGGGATACGCAGTATTTT. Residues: CASSEGQNWDTQYF.

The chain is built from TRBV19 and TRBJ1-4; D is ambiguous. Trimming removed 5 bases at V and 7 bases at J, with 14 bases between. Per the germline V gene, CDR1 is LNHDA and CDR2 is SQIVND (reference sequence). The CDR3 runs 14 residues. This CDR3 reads CASSLLHPGEKLFF. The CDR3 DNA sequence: TGTGCCAGTAGTCTGCTTCATCCTGGTGAAAAACTGTTTTTT.

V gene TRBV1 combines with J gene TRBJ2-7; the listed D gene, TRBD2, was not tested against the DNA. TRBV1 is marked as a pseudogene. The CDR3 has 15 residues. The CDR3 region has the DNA TGCACCAGCAGGATCTCCGGGACTAGCGAATGCGAGCAGTACTTC. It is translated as CTSRISGTSECEQYF.

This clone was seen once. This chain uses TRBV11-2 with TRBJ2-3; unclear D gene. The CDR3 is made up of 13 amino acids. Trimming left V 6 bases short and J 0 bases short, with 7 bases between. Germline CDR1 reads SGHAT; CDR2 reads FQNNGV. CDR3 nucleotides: TGTGCCAGCAGTTTTTTGAGCACAGATACGCAGTATTTT. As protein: CASSFLSTDTQYF.

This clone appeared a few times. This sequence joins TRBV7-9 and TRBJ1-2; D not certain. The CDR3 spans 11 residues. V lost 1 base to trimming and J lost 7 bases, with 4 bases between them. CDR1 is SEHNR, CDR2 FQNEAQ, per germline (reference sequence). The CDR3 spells CASSLGGGYTF. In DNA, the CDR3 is TGTGCCAGCAGCTTAGGAGGTGGCTACACCTTC. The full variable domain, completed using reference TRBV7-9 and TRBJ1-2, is DTGVSQNPRHKITKRGQNVTFRCDPISEHNRLYWYRQTLGQGPEFLTYFQNEAQLEKSRLLSDRFSAERPKGSFSTLEIQRTEQGDSAMYLCASSLGGGYTFGSGTRLTVV.

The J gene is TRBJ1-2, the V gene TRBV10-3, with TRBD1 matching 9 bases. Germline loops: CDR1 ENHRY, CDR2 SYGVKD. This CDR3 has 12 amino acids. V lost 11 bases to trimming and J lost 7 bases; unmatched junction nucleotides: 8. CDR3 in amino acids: CAARTGDGGYTF. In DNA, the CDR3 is TGTGCCGCTCGGACAGGGGATGGTGGCTACACCTTC.

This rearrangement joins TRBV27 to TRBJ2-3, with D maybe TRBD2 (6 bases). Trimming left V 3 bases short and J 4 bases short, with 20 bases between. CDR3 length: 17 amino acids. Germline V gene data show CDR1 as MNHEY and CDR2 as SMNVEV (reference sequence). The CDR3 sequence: CASSFSQGKERADTQYF. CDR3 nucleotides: TGTGCCAGCAGTTTTTCTCAGGGAAAAGAGCGGGCAGATACGCAGTATTTT.

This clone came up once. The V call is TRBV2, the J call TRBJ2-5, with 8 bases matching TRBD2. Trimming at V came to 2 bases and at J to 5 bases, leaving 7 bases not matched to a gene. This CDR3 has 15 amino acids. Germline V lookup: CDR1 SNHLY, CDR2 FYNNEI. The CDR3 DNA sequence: TGTGCCAGCAGTGAACAGGGACTAGGGGGGGAGACCCAGTACTTC. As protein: CASSEQGLGGETQYF. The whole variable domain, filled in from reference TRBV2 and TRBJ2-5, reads EPEVTQTPSHQVTQMGQEVILRCVPISNHLYFYWYRQILGQKVEFLVSFYNNEISEKSEIFDDQFSVERPDGSNFTLKIRSTKLEDSAMYFCASSEQGLGGETQYFGPGTRLLVL.

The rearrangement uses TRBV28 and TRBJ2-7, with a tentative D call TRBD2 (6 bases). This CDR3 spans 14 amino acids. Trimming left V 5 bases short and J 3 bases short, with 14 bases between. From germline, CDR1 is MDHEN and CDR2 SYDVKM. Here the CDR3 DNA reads TGTGCCAGCAGTCCCGAGCGGGTGATCTACGAGCAGTACTTC. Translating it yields CASSPERVIYEQYF.

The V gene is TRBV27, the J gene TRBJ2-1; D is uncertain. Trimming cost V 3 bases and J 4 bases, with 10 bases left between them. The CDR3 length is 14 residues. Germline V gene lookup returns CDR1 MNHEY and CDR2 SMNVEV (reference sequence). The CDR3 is CASSFNLKYNEQFF. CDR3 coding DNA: TGTGCCAGCAGTTTCAACCTAAAATACAATGAGCAGTTCTTC.

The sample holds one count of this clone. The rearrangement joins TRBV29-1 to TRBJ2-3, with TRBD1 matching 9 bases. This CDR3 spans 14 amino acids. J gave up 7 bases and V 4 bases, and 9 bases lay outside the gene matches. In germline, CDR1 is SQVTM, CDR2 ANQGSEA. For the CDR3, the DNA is TGCAGCGTTGCGACGGGACAGGGAAGACATACGCAGTATTTT. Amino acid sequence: CSVATGQGRHTQYF.

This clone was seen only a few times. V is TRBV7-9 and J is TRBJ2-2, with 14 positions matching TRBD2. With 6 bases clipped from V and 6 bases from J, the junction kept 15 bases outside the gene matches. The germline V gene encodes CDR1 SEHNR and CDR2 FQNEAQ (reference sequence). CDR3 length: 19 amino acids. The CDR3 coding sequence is TGTGCCAGCAGTTTGACTGAGGGACTAGCGGGAGAACCCCCCGGGGAGCTGTTTTTT. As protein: CASSLTEGLAGEPPGELFF.

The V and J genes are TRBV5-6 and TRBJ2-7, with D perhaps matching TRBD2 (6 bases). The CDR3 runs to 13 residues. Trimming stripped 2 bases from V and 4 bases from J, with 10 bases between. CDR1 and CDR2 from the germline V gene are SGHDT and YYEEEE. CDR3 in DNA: TGTGCCAGCAGCTTTAGAGGGAGGTACGAGCAGTACTTC. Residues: CASSFRGRYEQYF.

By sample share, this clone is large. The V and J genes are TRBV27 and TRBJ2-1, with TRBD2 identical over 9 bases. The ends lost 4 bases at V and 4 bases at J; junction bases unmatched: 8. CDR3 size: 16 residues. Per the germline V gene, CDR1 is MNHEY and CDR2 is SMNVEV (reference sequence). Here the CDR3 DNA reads TGTGCCAGCAGTTCGATAGCGGGAGCAAATTACAATGAGCAGTTCTTC. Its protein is CASSSIAGANYNEQFF.

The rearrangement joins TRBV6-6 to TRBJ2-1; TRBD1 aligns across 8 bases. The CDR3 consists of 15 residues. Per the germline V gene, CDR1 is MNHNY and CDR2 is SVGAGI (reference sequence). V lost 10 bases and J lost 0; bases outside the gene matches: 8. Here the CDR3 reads CATAPDRGSYNEQFF. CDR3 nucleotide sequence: TGTGCCACCGCCCCAGACAGGGGCTCCTACAATGAGCAGTTCTTC.

CDR3 coding DNA: TGTGCCAGCAGCCCCGGACAGGGGGCTTCGTACGAGCAGTACTTC. Amino acids: CASSPGQGASYEQYF. The V and J genes are TRBV4-2 and TRBJ2-7; 11 nucleotides line up with TRBD1. Germline CDR1 LGHNA, CDR2 YNFKEQ. This CDR3 is built from 15 residues. With 4 bases clipped from V and 4 bases from J, the junction kept 6 bases outside the gene matches.

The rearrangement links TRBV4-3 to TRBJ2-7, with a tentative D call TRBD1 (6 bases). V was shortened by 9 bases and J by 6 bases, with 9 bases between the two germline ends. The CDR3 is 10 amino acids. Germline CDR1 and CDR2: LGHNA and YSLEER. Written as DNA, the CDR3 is TGCGCCAGGGAAGGGGGCGAGCAGTACTTC. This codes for CAREGGEQYF.

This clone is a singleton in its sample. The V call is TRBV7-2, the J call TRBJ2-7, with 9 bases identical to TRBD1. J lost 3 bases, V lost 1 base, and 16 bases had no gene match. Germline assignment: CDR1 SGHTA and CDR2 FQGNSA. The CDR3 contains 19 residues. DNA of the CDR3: TGTGCCAGCAGCTTAGGTCCGGGACAGGGAAGACAAGTTCGCTACGAGCAGTACTTC. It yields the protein CASSLGPGQGRQVRYEQYF.

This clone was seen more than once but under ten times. This CDR3 is CASSLGLAGIYSYEQYF. The CDR3 DNA sequence: TGCGCCAGCAGCTTGGGGCTAGCGGGGATCTACTCCTACGAGCAGTACTTC. The chain uses TRBV5-1 and TRBJ2-7; the match to TRBD2 covers 9 bases. CDR1 and CDR2 from the germline V gene are SGHRS and YFSETQ. The CDR3 is made up of 17 amino acids. The V segment lost 0 bases and the J segment 0 bases; nucleotides outside the gene matches: 7.

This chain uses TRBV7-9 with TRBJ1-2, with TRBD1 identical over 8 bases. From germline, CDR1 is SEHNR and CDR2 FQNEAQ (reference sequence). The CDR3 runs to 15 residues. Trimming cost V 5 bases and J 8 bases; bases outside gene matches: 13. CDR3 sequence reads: CASSRRGQGAGGYTF. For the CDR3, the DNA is TGTGCCAGCAGCCGCCGTGGGCAGGGGGCTGGCGGCTACACCTTC.

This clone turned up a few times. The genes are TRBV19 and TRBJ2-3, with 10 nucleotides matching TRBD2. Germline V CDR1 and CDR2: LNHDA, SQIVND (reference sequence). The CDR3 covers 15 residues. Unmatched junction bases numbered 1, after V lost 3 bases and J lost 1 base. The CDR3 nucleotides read TGTGCCAGTAGTATTCTAGCGGGAGGCACAGATACGCAGTATTTT. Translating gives CASSILAGGTDTQYF.

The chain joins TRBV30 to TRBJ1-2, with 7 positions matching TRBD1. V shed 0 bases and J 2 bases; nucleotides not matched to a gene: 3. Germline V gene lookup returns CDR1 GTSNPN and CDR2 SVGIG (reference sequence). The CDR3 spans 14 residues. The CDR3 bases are TGTGCCTGGAGTGTACAGGGGACGAACTATGGCTACACCTTC. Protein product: CAWSVQGTNYGYTF.

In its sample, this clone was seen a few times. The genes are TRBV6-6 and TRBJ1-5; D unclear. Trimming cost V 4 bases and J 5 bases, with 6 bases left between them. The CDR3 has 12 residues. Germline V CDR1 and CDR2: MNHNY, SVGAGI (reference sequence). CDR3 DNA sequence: TGTGCCAGCAGTTCCGGGGATCAGCCCCAGCATTTT. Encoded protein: CASSSGDQPQHF.

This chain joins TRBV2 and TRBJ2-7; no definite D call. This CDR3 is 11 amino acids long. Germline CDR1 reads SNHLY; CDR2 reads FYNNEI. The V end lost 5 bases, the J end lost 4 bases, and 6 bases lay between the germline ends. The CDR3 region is CASSLDYEQYF. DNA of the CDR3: TGTGCCAGCAGTCTAGATTACGAGCAGTACTTC.

The CDR3, as DNA: TGTGCCAGCAGCTTTTCGGGAGGTCGTTCGGGGCAGTTCTTC. Its translation: CASSFSGGRSGQFF. This chain links TRBV11-2 with TRBJ2-1, with 7 bases lining up with TRBD2. CDR3 size: 14 residues. Germline values: CDR1 SGHAT, CDR2 FQNNGV. V lost 3 bases, J lost 12 bases, and 11 bases stayed unmatched.

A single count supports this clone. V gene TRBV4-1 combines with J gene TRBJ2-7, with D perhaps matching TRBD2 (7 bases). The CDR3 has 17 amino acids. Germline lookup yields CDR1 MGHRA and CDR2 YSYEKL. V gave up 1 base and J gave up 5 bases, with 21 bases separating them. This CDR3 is CASSQGWGGQGDNEQYF. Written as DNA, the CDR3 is TGCGCCAGCAGCCAAGGGTGGGGGGGGCAGGGAGACAACGAGCAGTACTTC.

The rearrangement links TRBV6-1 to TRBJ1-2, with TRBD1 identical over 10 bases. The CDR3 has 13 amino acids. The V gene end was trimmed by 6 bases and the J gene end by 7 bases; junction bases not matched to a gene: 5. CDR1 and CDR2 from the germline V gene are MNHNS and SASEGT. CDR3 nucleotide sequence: TGTGCCAGCAGCGACAGGGGGCGAGGTGGCTACACCTTC. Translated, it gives CASSDRGRGGYTF.

As DNA, the CDR3 is TGTGCCAGCAGTGAAGGGTGGGCCACCGATACGCAGTATTTT. As protein: CASSEGWATDTQYF. This sequence joins TRBV2 and TRBJ2-3; D is undetermined. Germline-derived CDR1 and CDR2 are SNHLY and FYNNEI. Trimming left V 1 base short and J 6 bases short, with 11 bases between. CDR3 size: 14 residues.

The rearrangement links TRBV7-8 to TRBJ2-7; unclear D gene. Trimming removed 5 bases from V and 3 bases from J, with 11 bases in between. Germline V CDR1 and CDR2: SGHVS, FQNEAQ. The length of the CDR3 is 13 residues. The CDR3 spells CASSLGPGYEQYF. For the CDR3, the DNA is TGTGCCAGCAGCCTCGGGCCCGGCTACGAGCAGTACTTC.